The entry below gives a single T cell receptor (beta chain) sequence along with its context. What it recognizes is unknown. The sample comes from a study of CD8 T cells in Susac syndrome. Study outcomes and limitations: It was acknowledged in the study that its TCR sequencing and HLA analysis involved a relatively small number of individuals.

Per the germline V gene, CDR1 is MNHNS and CDR2 is SASEGT. V shed 1 base and J 6 bases; nucleotides not matched to a gene: 6. CDR3 length: 16 residues. Random hexamers were used to reverse transcribe 0.5 to 1 ug of RNA. The CDR3 of TCR beta was amplified by immunoSEQ multiplex PCR across 54 Vbeta and 13 Jbeta. From the immunoSEQ multiplex PCR reads, TCRdb called clonotypes with MiXCR, one entry per CDR3 protein. The table records about 120,000 distinct CDR3 sequences, 94% of them present only once. Blood CD8+ and CD4+ T cells underwent high-throughput TCR beta sequencing. Through negative isolation, CD4+ and CD8+ T cells were obtained, while TEMRA cells were enriched using FACS.

Material: CD4+ T cells from PBMCs. This TCR was sampled from a human donor in good health. The chain is built from TRBV6-1 and TRBJ1-4; 9 bases align to TRBD1. CDR3 sequence reads: CASSEVGTGKYEKLFF. In nucleotides, the CDR3 is TGTGCCAGCAGTGAAGTTGGGACAGGGAAATATGAAAAACTGTTTTTT.